The 18 T cell receptor beta chains in this list originate from one sample, sequenced in a study of T cells in Graves' hyperthyroidism and ophthalmopathy. Authors of the study amplified TCR beta CDR3 regions from RNA transcripts. First-round RT-PCR targeting the TCR CDR3 was performed with the HTBI primer set. TCRdb passed the multiplex PCR reads through MiXCR, listing each CDR3 protein once. The sample has around 400,000 distinct CDR3 sequences; around 15% are singletons. The specimen sequenced was blood. Receptors were obtained from a woman aged 60-70 years with Graves' ophthalmopathy.

The V and J genes are TRBV24-1 and TRBJ2-2; D may be TRBD1 or TRBD2 (6 bases each). CDR3 length equals 15 residues. Germline lookup yields CDR1 KGHDR and CDR2 SFDVKD. Trimming took 8 bases from V and 5 from J, leaving 17 bases between them. The CDR3, as DNA: TGTGCCACCATGGCGAGGGGGGCTTGGACCGGGGAGCTGTTTTTT. It translates to CATMARGAWTGELFF.

This clonotype was seen many times. The V gene is TRBV6-1, the J gene TRBJ2-3, with a tentative D call TRBD2 (6 bases). Germline V gives CDR1 MNHNS, CDR2 SASEGT. CDR3 length: 15 residues. The V gene lost 8 bases and the J gene lost 3 bases, with 18 bases spanning the gap. Here the CDR3 reads CASGGVTEITDTQYF. The CDR3 coding sequence is TGTGCCAGCGGAGGGGTAACGGAGATAACAGATACGCAGTATTTT.

This clonotype was picked up many times. The gene calls are TRBV27 and TRBJ2-1; D is uncertain. This CDR3 is 14 amino acids long. The germline V and J ends were trimmed by 4 bases and 7 bases, with 14 bases remaining between them. Germline assignment: CDR1 MNHEY and CDR2 SMNVEV (reference sequence). The CDR3 DNA is TGTGCCAGCAGTTCCCCGGCCCGGTGGAATGAGCAGTTCTTC. It specifies CASSSPARWNEQFF.

This clonotype showed up many times. V gene TRBV11-2 combines with J gene TRBJ2-1; 9 bases are shared with TRBD1. V shed 3 bases and J 3 bases; nucleotides not matched to a gene: 9. This CDR3 has 17 amino acids. Germline-derived CDR1 and CDR2 are SGHAT and FQNNGV. The CDR3 DNA sequence: TGTGCCAGCAGCTTTGCACGCCGACAGGGGGGCTACAATGAGCAGTTCTTC. Amino acids: CASSFARRQGGYNEQFF.

Many counts were recorded for this clonotype. The CDR3 is CASIGTGNTEAFF. In DNA form, the CDR3 reads TGTGCCAGCATCGGGACAGGGAACACTGAAGCTTTCTTT. The chain carries TRBV28 and TRBJ1-1, with TRBD1 matching 8 bases. From germline, CDR1 is MDHEN and CDR2 SYDVKM. The CDR3 loop spans 13 amino acids. V lost 7 bases to trimming and J lost 1 base; unmatched junction nucleotides: 2.

The chain combines TRBV3-1 with TRBJ1-5, with D possibly TRBD1 on 5 matching bases. CDR1 LGHDT and CDR2 YNNKEL come from the germline V gene (reference sequence). V was trimmed by 6 bases and J by 4 bases, leaving 16 bases between them. The CDR3 has 15 residues. The CDR3 region has the DNA TGTGCCAGCAGATCGGGGAGGGGACCAAATCAGCCCCAGCATTTT. It encodes CASRSGRGPNQPQHF.

This clonotype was counted ten times or more. The gene calls are TRBV2 and TRBJ2-2; D is uncertain. The CDR3 sequence is 16 residues long. Trimming left V 2 bases short and J 3 bases short, with 13 bases between. Germline V gene sequence: CDR1 SNHLY, CDR2 FYNNEI. CDR3 protein: CASSEWWETDTGELFF. The CDR3, as DNA: TGTGCCAGCAGTGAATGGTGGGAAACAGACACCGGGGAGCTGTTTTTT.

This chain links TRBV19 with TRBJ2-7; D gene uncertain. Looked up from germline, CDR1 is LNHDA and CDR2 is SQIVND (reference sequence). The V gene lost 5 bases and the J gene lost 2 bases, with 13 bases spanning the gap. The CDR3 is made up of 14 amino acids. The CDR3 loop is CASSPSVRAYEQYF. As DNA, the CDR3 is TGTGCCAGTAGTCCCTCCGTACGAGCCTACGAGCAGTACTTC.

This clonotype appeared many times. CDR3 DNA: TGTGCCAGCACACCGGGACTAGCGGCCACAGATACGCAGTATTTT. Translating gives CASTPGLAATDTQYF. The chain employs TRBV6-2 or TRBV6-3 and TRBJ2-3; 11 bases line up with TRBD2. After removal of 7 bases from V and 2 bases from J, the junction contained 5 bases not matched to a gene. This CDR3 has 15 residues. Germline lookup yields CDR1 MNHEY and CDR2 SVGEGT.

This clonotype has a handful of counts. The J gene is TRBJ2-3, the V gene TRBV20-1; no clear D gene. Germline lookup yields CDR1 DFQATT and CDR2 SNEGSKA (reference sequence). The CDR3 contains 13 residues. V gave up 5 bases and J gave up 5 bases, with 14 bases separating them. CDR3 amino acids: CSALALNGDTQYF. DNA for the CDR3: TGCAGTGCTCTCGCCCTTAATGGAGATACGCAGTATTTT.

This clonotype was seen a few times. The rearrangement joins TRBV9 to TRBJ2-2, with TRBD1 identical over 8 bases. This CDR3 spans 15 amino acids. After removal of 4 bases from V and 2 bases from J, the junction contained 4 bases not matched to a gene. Germline CDR1 SGDLS, CDR2 YYNGEE. This CDR3 reads CASSRQGRNTGELFF. As DNA, the CDR3 is TGTGCCAGCAGCAGACAGGGGCGAAACACCGGGGAGCTGTTTTTT. The entire variable domain, with the rest obtained from reference TRBV9 and TRBJ2-2, is as follows: DSGVTQTPKHLITATGQRVTLRCSPRSGDLSVYWYQQSLDQGLQFLIQYYNGEERAKGNILERFSAQQFPDLHSELNLSSLELGDSALYFCASSRQGRNTGELFFGEGSRLTVL.

V and J are TRBV20-1 and TRBJ1-6; tentatively, D is TRBD1 (5 bases). Looked up from germline, CDR1 is DFQATT and CDR2 is SNEGSKA (reference sequence). V lost 3 bases to trimming and J lost 2 bases, with 29 bases between them. There are 21 residues in the CDR3. The CDR3 spells CSASVRPRDSVNLPYNSPLHF. The CDR3 nucleotides are TGCAGTGCTAGTGTTCGTCCCAGGGACTCCGTAAACCTACCCTATAATTCACCCCTCCACTTT.

This clonotype was observed many times. The chain carries TRBV7-9 and TRBJ2-7; 7 bases are a match to TRBD2. Losses at the gene ends were 3 bases for V and 6 bases for J; bases not matched to a gene: 14. The CDR3 has 16 residues. CDR1 is SEHNR and CDR2 is FQNEAQ in the germline V gene (reference sequence). The DNA of the CDR3 is TGTGCCAGCAGCTTTAACATGGGCGGGAGTTCGGCCGAGCAGTACTTC. This codes for CASSFNMGGSSAEQYF.

This clonotype was recorded only once. The rearrangement links TRBV18 to TRBJ1-5; no firm D call. Germline-derived CDR1 and CDR2 are KGHSH and LQKENI. The germline V and J ends were trimmed by 9 bases and 5 bases, with 14 bases remaining between them. The CDR3 extends over 13 amino acids. The CDR3 nucleotides are TGTGCCAGTTCAGGTGACCGAGATCAGCCCCAGCATTTT. Its protein is CASSGDRDQPQHF.

This clonotype has just one count. This clone may be a read error of a much larger clone one base away. V and J are TRBV5-1 and TRBJ1-4, with 8 bases lining up with TRBD1. Germline V gives CDR1 SGHRS, CDR2 YFSETQ. This CDR3 is built from 15 residues. As DNA, the CDR3 is TGCGCCAGCAGCTTACAGGGGGGGGCTAATGGAAAACTGTTTTTT. Encoded protein: CASSLQGGANGKLFF. The full variable domain, in which reference TRBV5-1 and TRBJ1-4 provide the parts outside the CDR3, is KAGVTQTPRYLIKTRGQQVTLSCSPISGHRSVSWYQQTPGQGLQFLFEYFSETQRNKGNFPGRFSGRQFSNSRSEMNVSTLELGDSALYLCASSLQGGANGKLFFGSGTQLSVL.

A note on this clonotype: This sequence may be a read error, since a much larger clone differs from it by one base. The chain carries TRBV18 and TRBJ2-3, with 7 bases aligning to TRBD1. This CDR3 has 14 amino acids. CDR1 KGHSH and CDR2 LQKENI come from the germline V gene. CDR3 amino acids: CASSSYRGTDTRYF. The CDR3 DNA sequence: TGTGCCAGCTCATCATACAGGGGAACAGATACGCGGTATTTT. The full variable domain, its missing parts supplied by reference TRBV18 and TRBJ2-3, is NAGVMQNPRHLVRRRGQEARLRCSPMKGHSHVYWYRQLPEEGLKFMVYLQKENIIDESGMPKERFSAEFPKEGPSILRIQQVVRGDSAAYFCASSSYRGTDTRYFGPGTRLTVL.

This clonotype was seen repeatedly, ten times or more. The V and J genes are TRBV6-2 or TRBV6-3 and TRBJ1-2; unclear D gene. This CDR3 has 14 amino acids. Germline assignment: CDR1 MNHEY and CDR2 SVGEGT. V gave up 2 bases and J gave up 6 bases, with 13 bases separating them. The CDR3 bases are TGTGCCAGCAGTTACGAGTCAGCCTTCGATGGCTACACCTTC. Its translation: CASSYESAFDGYTF.

The V and J genes are TRBV12-3 or TRBV12-4 and TRBJ2-2, with 8 bases matching TRBD1. J gave up 4 bases and V 5 bases, and 6 bases lay outside the gene matches. The CDR3 has 15 residues. The CDR3 spells CASSRSDRATGELFF. The DNA for the CDR3 is TGTGCCAGCAGTAGATCGGACAGGGCCACCGGGGAGCTGTTTTTT.